The next 27 T cell receptor beta chains were all read from a single sample in a study of blood T cell repertoires in COVID-19. The data were produced by immunoSEQ multiplex PCR, yet TCRdb's version contains in-frame clones alone and is incomplete. This repertoire shows about 220,000 clones, more than 70% found once; its top ten account for around 13%. The sample taken for sequencing was peripheral blood. Receptors were obtained from a human donor in a cohort sampled during active COVID-19.

This clone showed up just a few times. The chain has TRBV28 and TRBJ2-7; 11 bases fit TRBD1. V dropped 6 bases and J dropped 7; count of bases not matched to a gene: 11. Germline CDR1 and CDR2: MDHEN and SYDVKM. The CDR3 consists of 15 residues. The CDR3 is CASSPLGGQGGEQYF. Here the CDR3 DNA reads TGTGCCAGCAGCCCATTAGGGGGACAGGGGGGAGAGCAGTACTTC.

V and J are TRBV10-1 and TRBJ1-1, with 9 bases that match TRBD1. In germline, CDR1 is WNHNN, CDR2 SYGVQD (reference sequence). J gave up 2 bases and V 9 bases, and 10 bases lay outside the gene matches. This CDR3 has 15 amino acids. The CDR3: CARCYDRGCNTEAFF. CDR3 sequence (DNA): TGCGCCAGATGCTACGACAGGGGGTGTAACACTGAAGCTTTCTTT.

The V and J genes are TRBV5-5 and TRBJ1-1; maybe TRBD1 (5 bases). Looked up from germline, CDR1 is SGHKS and CDR2 is YYEKEE (reference sequence). The V end lost 2 bases, the J end lost 6 bases, and 11 bases lay between the germline ends. This CDR3 spans 13 amino acids. In nucleotides, the CDR3 is TGTGCCAGCAGCTTCCCAGGGATCGCTGAAGCTTTCTTT. Its translation: CASSFPGIAEAFF.

V and J are TRBV5-6 and TRBJ1-1; no clear D. The CDR3 totals 14 residues. V was shortened by 2 bases and J by 8 bases, with 16 bases between the two germline ends. CDR1 is SGHDT and CDR2 is YYEEEE in the germline V gene. The CDR3 spells CASSFGRPRGEAFF. The CDR3 DNA follows: TGTGCCAGCAGCTTCGGCCGGCCGCGAGGAGAAGCTTTCTTT.

The rearrangement joins TRBV3-1 (or the pseudogene TRBV3-2) to TRBJ2-1; D is undetermined. The germline CDR1 and CDR2 sequences are LGHDT and YNNKEL (reference sequence). This CDR3 comprises 15 residues. V was trimmed by 4 bases and J by 2 bases, leaving 12 bases between them. CDR3 bases: TGTGCCAGCAGCCTCTCCCCCCGGGCCTACAATGAGCAGTTCTTC. Translation gives CASSLSPRAYNEQFF.

The V call is TRBV5-8, the J call TRBJ2-6; D is unresolved. This CDR3 spans 19 amino acids. V was pared by 0 bases and J by 0 bases, with 16 bases between. Germline values: CDR1 SGHTS, CDR2 YDEGEE. The CDR3 here is CASSLADSPLDSGANVLTF. For the CDR3, the DNA is TGTGCCAGCAGCTTGGCGGATAGCCCCCTCGACTCTGGGGCCAACGTCCTGACTTTC.

The sample holds one count of this clone. The chain combines TRBV19 with TRBJ1-1, with D perhaps TRBD1 (6 bases). The CDR3 extends over 14 amino acids. The V end was cut by 7 bases, the J end by 3 bases, with 15 bases between. Germline values: CDR1 LNHDA, CDR2 SQIVND (reference sequence). The CDR3 protein is CASMLQGSHTEAFF. The DNA for the CDR3 is TGTGCCAGTATGCTACAGGGATCCCACACTGAAGCTTTCTTT.

The genes are TRBV28 and TRBJ1-2; 7 nucleotides line up with TRBD1. V shed 5 bases and J 2 bases; nucleotides not matched to a gene: 11. Germline assignment: CDR1 MDHEN and CDR2 SYDVKM. CDR3 length equals 16 residues. In nucleotides, the CDR3 is TGTGCCAGCAGTGGTGGGGCAGGGGGGAACAACTATGGCTACACCTTC. Protein sequence: CASSGGAGGNNYGYTF.

The rearrangement uses TRBV28 and TRBJ1-5; D is ambiguous. CDR3 length equals 15 residues. CDR1 and CDR2 from the germline V gene are MDHEN and SYDVKM. Between the trimmed V and J ends, which lost 3 bases and 6 bases, there was a span of 15 bases. CDR3 residues: CASSFPYGASQPQHF. DNA for the CDR3: TGTGCCAGCAGTTTTCCCTATGGAGCAAGTCAGCCCCAGCATTTT.

The chain links TRBV7-9 to TRBJ2-5; 9 positions match TRBD1. This CDR3 spans 16 amino acids. CDR1 SEHNR and CDR2 FQNEAQ come from the germline V gene (reference sequence). V lost 5 bases and J lost 5; bases outside the gene matches: 12. This CDR3 reads CASSNSPGQGKETQYF. CDR3 DNA sequence: TGTGCCAGCAGCAATTCCCCGGGACAGGGAAAGGAGACCCAGTACTTC.

The V call is TRBV5-1, the J call TRBJ2-3; TRBD2 agrees at 8 bases. The CDR3 totals 15 residues. Losses at the gene ends were 1 base for V and 4 bases for J; bases not matched to a gene: 5. Germline-derived CDR1 and CDR2 are SGHRS and YFSETQ. The CDR3 loop is CASSLRGGRADTQYF. The DNA for the CDR3 is TGCGCCAGCAGCTTGCGCGGGGGGCGGGCAGATACGCAGTATTTT.

The chain employs TRBV9 and TRBJ2-3, with D perhaps TRBD2 (6 bases). The CDR3 covers 17 residues. CDR1 is SGDLS, CDR2 YYNGEE, per germline. V dropped 2 bases and J dropped 1 base, with 17 bases sitting between them. CDR3 DNA: TGTGCCAGCAGCGTGGGTGGCGGGGACGCGCGCACAGATACGCAGTATTTT. Its protein is CASSVGGGDARTDTQYF.

The chain carries TRBV5-6 and TRBJ1-5; 9 nucleotides align to TRBD1. Per germline, CDR1 SGHDT and CDR2 YYEEEE. CDR3 length equals 14 residues. Trimming took 4 bases from V and 2 from J; bases not matched to a gene: 1. CDR3: CASSRTGGNQPQHF. The CDR3 coding sequence is TGTGCCAGCAGCCGGACAGGGGGCAATCAGCCCCAGCATTTT.

The CDR3, as DNA: TGTGCCAGCAGCGCGATTACAGGGGGTGGAAACACTGAAGCTTTCTTT. Residues: CASSAITGGGNTEAFF. The rearrangement uses TRBV7-9 and TRBJ1-1, with 8 bases identical to TRBD1. The CDR3 is 16 residues long. The V and J ends lost 5 bases and 2 bases, in that order; junction bases with no gene match: 10. Germline-derived CDR1 and CDR2 are SEHNR and FQNEAQ (reference sequence).

This chain connects TRBV7-9 to TRBJ2-1, with TRBD1 matching over 10 bases. Germline-derived CDR1 and CDR2 are SEHNR and FQNEAQ (reference sequence). Trimming took 7 bases from V and 8 from J; bases not matched to a gene: 14. CDR3 size: 16 residues. CDR3 sequence: CASKNSDRGLWDEQFF. DNA for the CDR3: TGTGCCAGCAAAAACTCCGACAGGGGGCTGTGGGATGAGCAGTTCTTC.

The chain links TRBV29-1 to TRBJ1-1; D is ambiguous. This CDR3 has 12 amino acids. With 5 bases removed from V and 3 bases from J, the gap between germline ends came to 10 bases. CDR1 is SQVTM, CDR2 ANQGSEA, per germline. CDR3 amino acids: CSVHSRYTEAFF. The CDR3 nucleotides read TGCAGCGTTCACAGCCGCTACACTGAAGCTTTCTTT.

The J gene is TRBJ2-7, the V gene TRBV6-5; D may be TRBD2 (5 bases). The CDR3 spans 13 residues. V dropped 4 bases and J dropped 7 bases, with 14 bases sitting between them. Germline V CDR1 and CDR2: MNHEY, SVGAGI. CDR3 loop: CASSFRRPGEQYF. The CDR3 DNA follows: TGTGCCAGCAGTTTCAGGCGTCCGGGGGAGCAGTACTTC.

The chain is built from TRBV18 and TRBJ2-2; unclear D gene. The CDR3 totals 14 residues. V shed 2 bases and J shed 7 bases, with 11 bases lying between them. Germline V CDR1 and CDR2: KGHSH, LQKENI. CDR3 amino acids: CASSPELSIGELFF. The DNA for the CDR3 is TGTGCCAGCTCACCAGAGCTTAGTATCGGGGAGCTGTTTTTT.

In its sample, this clone was seen a few times. The V call is TRBV28, the J call TRBJ1-1; a weak D match, TRBD1 (6 bases). Germline CDR1 reads MDHEN; CDR2 reads SYDVKM. There are 14 residues in the CDR3. The V end was cut by 2 bases, the J end by 4 bases, with 11 bases between. The DNA for the CDR3 is TGTGCCAGCAGTTTAGGCACCAGGGGCACTGAAGCTTTCTTT. The encoded protein is CASSLGTRGTEAFF.

This clone was recorded a few times. This chain links TRBV4-1 with TRBJ1-1, with unresolved D. This CDR3 contains 16 residues. Germline V gene data show CDR1 as MGHRA and CDR2 as YSYEKL. Trimming left V 4 bases short and J 0 bases short, with 15 bases between. CDR3 nucleotides: TGCGCCAGCAGCCCTGGGTATGCGGCAATGAACACTGAAGCTTTCTTT. Residues: CASSPGYAAMNTEAFF.

This chain uses TRBV2 with TRBJ2-7; weak D call: TRBD2 (6 bases). From germline, CDR1 is SNHLY and CDR2 FYNNEI. V was cut by 5 bases and J by 9 bases, with 23 bases left in between. This CDR3 is 15 amino acids long. CDR3 sequence reads: CASSPSPYPAGGQYF. CDR3 coding DNA: TGTGCCAGCAGTCCCAGCCCCTACCCCGCCGGGGGGCAGTACTTC.

V and J are TRBV5-1 and TRBJ1-4; D unclear. V dropped 0 bases and J dropped 8 bases, with 11 bases sitting between them. Germline-derived CDR1 and CDR2 are SGHRS and YFSETQ. The CDR3 runs to 14 residues. Here the CDR3 reads CASSLGVSGEKLFF. CDR3 sequence (DNA): TGCGCCAGCAGCTTGGGTGTCAGCGGGGAAAAACTGTTTTTT.

V is TRBV19 and J is TRBJ1-1; TRBD1 might be the D (5 bases). The CDR3 extends over 14 amino acids. Trimming left V 5 bases short and J 3 bases short, with 13 bases between. CDR1 and CDR2 (germline): LNHDA, SQIVND (reference sequence). CDR3: CASSPGGSDTEAFF. The CDR3 region has the DNA TGTGCCAGTAGTCCCGGGGGGAGCGACACTGAAGCTTTCTTT.

The gene calls are TRBV7-8 and TRBJ2-7; 10 bases are a match to TRBD1. V gave up 5 bases and J gave up 4 bases; unmatched junction bases: 2. This CDR3 is 13 amino acids long. Germline CDR1 is SGHVS and CDR2 is FQNEAQ. CDR3 DNA sequence: TGTGCCAGCAGCCGGACAGGGGGTTACGAGCAGTACTTC. Amino acids: CASSRTGGYEQYF.

The chain has TRBV4-2 and TRBJ1-5; D is uncertain. Germline CDR1 reads LGHNA; CDR2 reads YNFKEQ. The CDR3 is made up of 17 amino acids. Trimming stripped 5 bases from V and 3 bases from J, with 20 bases between. CDR3 sequence: CASSSGDKPGLNQPQHF. The DNA of the CDR3 is TGTGCCAGCAGCTCGGGAGACAAGCCAGGCCTCAATCAGCCCCAGCATTTT.

The chain combines TRBV19 with TRBJ2-4; unclear D gene. Germline loops: CDR1 LNHDA, CDR2 SQIVND (reference sequence). V lost 2 bases, J lost 4 bases, and 21 bases lay in between. This CDR3 is 18 amino acids long. In DNA form, the CDR3 reads TGTGCCAGTAGTATATTTCCCCCAGAGAGTACAGTTAAAAACATTCAGTACTTC. Its translation: CASSIFPPESTVKNIQYF.

This rearrangement joins TRBV3-1 (or the pseudogene TRBV3-2) to TRBJ2-2; unclear D gene. The CDR3 has 11 residues. The V gene's germline CDR1 is LGHDT and CDR2 YNNKEL (reference sequence). With 8 bases removed from V and 3 bases from J, the gap between germline ends came to 4 bases. The CDR3 sequence: CASRDTGELFF. CDR3 DNA: TGTGCCAGCCGGGACACCGGGGAGCTGTTTTTT.